The 21 T cell receptor beta chains reported below all come from one sample, sequenced in a study of PD-1 blockade in classical Hodgkin lymphoma. Each patient's relapse followed autologous stem cell transplantation, and brentuximab vedotin exposure varied. Sequenced by immunoSEQ multiplex PCR; TCRdb stores in-frame clones only, minus some. The repertoire holds some 100,000 clones, with more than 85% as singletons. The sample consisted of peripheral blood mononuclear cells (PBMCs), taken before the second cycle of nivolumab. The receptors originated from a human donor with classical Hodgkin lymphoma.

This chain uses TRBV28 with TRBJ2-3, with a tentative D call TRBD2 (5 bases). The CDR3 sequence is 16 residues long. Trimming removed 1 base at V and 4 bases at J, with 15 bases between. Germline assignment: CDR1 MDHEN and CDR2 SYDVKM. In DNA form, the CDR3 reads TGTGCCAGCAGTTTATTGTGGGGAGCGCCTGCAGATACGCAGTATTTT. This codes for CASSLLWGAPADTQYF.

The rearrangement uses TRBV6-6 and TRBJ2-7, with TRBD1 as a possible D gene (5 bases). Trimming pared 4 bases from V and 5 bases from J, leaving 6 bases between. The CDR3 is 11 residues long. Germline V gene lookup returns CDR1 MNHNY and CDR2 SVGAGI (reference sequence). This chain's CDR3 is CASSLGHEQYF. DNA of the CDR3: TGTGCCAGCAGTTTGGGGCACGAGCAGTACTTC.

The CDR3: CASSSPPSGANVLTF. CDR3 bases: TGTGCCAGTAGTTCCCCCCCCTCTGGGGCCAACGTCCTGACTTTC. J is TRBJ2-6 and V is TRBV19, with D uncertain. The CDR3 contains 15 residues. The germline V and J ends were trimmed by 5 bases and 0 bases, with 8 bases remaining between them. Germline V gene data show CDR1 as LNHDA and CDR2 as SQIVND (reference sequence).

The sample holds a few counts of this clone. The rearrangement links TRBV7-9 to TRBJ1-2, with 7 nucleotides matching TRBD1. CDR1 is SEHNR, CDR2 FQNEAQ, per germline (reference sequence). This CDR3 is 15 amino acids long. The ends lost 1 base at V and 0 bases at J; junction bases unmatched: 2. The CDR3 sequence is CASSLEGQANYGYTF. DNA for the CDR3: TGTGCCAGCAGCTTAGAAGGACAGGCTAACTATGGCTACACCTTC. The full variable domain, its missing parts supplied by reference TRBV7-9 and TRBJ1-2, is DTGVSQNPRHKITKRGQNVTFRCDPISEHNRLYWYRQTLGQGPEFLTYFQNEAQLEKSRLLSDRFSAERPKGSFSTLEIQRTEQGDSAMYLCASSLEGQANYGYTFGSGTRLTVV.

V usage is TRBV5-4 and J usage is TRBJ1-1; D may be TRBD1 (6 bases). CDR1 and CDR2 from the germline V gene are SGHNT and YYREEE (reference sequence). This CDR3 has 14 amino acids. V lost 2 bases and J lost 4, with 12 bases in between. Here the CDR3 DNA reads TGTGCCAGCAGCTTACAGGGAGGGAGCACTGAAGCTTTCTTT. Its protein product is CASSLQGGSTEAFF.

The chain is built from TRBV5-1 and TRBJ2-3; tentative D call: TRBD1 (6 bases). This CDR3 has 14 residues. From germline, CDR1 is SGHRS and CDR2 YFSETQ. The V end was cut by 4 bases, the J end by 3 bases, with 12 bases between. The CDR3 DNA is TGCGCCAGCAGCGTAAGTGACAGGACAGATACGCAGTATTTT. Its protein product is CASSVSDRTDTQYF. Filled out from reference TRBV5-1 and TRBJ2-3, the complete variable domain reads KAGVTQTPRYLIKTRGQQVTLSCSPISGHRSVSWYQQTPGQGLQFLFEYFSETQRNKGNFPGRFSGRQFSNSRSEMNVSTLELGDSALYLCASSVSDRTDTQYFGPGTRLTVL.

The rearrangement joins TRBV7-2 to TRBJ1-2, with unresolved D. V was shortened by 3 bases and J by 3 bases, with 14 bases between the two germline ends. CDR3 length equals 15 residues. Germline V gives CDR1 SGHTA, CDR2 FQGNSA. The CDR3 nucleotides read TGTGCCAGCAGCTTGGGCCGGTGGGTCGACTATGGCTACACCTTC. This sequence encodes CASSLGRWVDYGYTF.

The chain has TRBV25-1 and TRBJ2-1; TRBD2 might be the D (5 bases). The length of the CDR3 is 13 residues. Germline assignment: CDR1 MGHDK and CDR2 SYGVNS. Trimming took 5 bases from V and 3 from J, leaving 8 bases between them. The CDR3 protein is CASSLRGYNEQFF. DNA of the CDR3: TGTGCCAGCAGTTTACGGGGCTACAATGAGCAGTTCTTC.

This clone was recorded once. J is TRBJ1-1 and V is TRBV7-2; D uncertain. Germline V gene lookup returns CDR1 SGHTA and CDR2 FQGNSA. The ends were cut back, 2 bases at V and 4 bases at J, with 14 bases in the middle. There are 15 residues in the CDR3. The DNA for the CDR3 is TGTGCCAGCAGCTTACCGCTTCACAGACCCACTGAAGCTTTCTTT. Translation gives CASSLPLHRPTEAFF.

The V gene is TRBV30, the J gene TRBJ1-2; 8 nucleotides agree with TRBD1. Losses at the gene ends were 3 bases for V and 6 bases for J; bases not matched to a gene: 12. The V gene's germline CDR1 is GTSNPN and CDR2 SVGIG (reference sequence). The CDR3 has 15 amino acids. CDR3 coding DNA: TGTGCCTGGAGCTACATCGGGACAGGCTTGGATGGCTACACCTTC. Translated, it gives CAWSYIGTGLDGYTF.

V gene TRBV19 combines with J gene TRBJ1-2, with D possibly matching TRBD1 (5 bases). Germline V gene sequence: CDR1 LNHDA, CDR2 SQIVND (reference sequence). The V end lost 7 bases, the J end lost 4 bases, and 19 bases lay between the germline ends. CDR3 length: 15 residues. CDR3 DNA sequence: TGTGCCAGTACCCCGTCCCCCGACAGTTTCTATGGCTACACCTTC. It is translated as CASTPSPDSFYGYTF.

CDR3 residues: CASSQGRPTSNQPQHF. The CDR3 DNA sequence: TGTGCCAGCAGCCAGGGCCGACCCACATCCAATCAGCCCCAGCATTTT. The chain combines TRBV5-5 with TRBJ1-5; possibly TRBD1 for D (5 bases). The V and J ends lost 4 bases and 3 bases respectively, with 17 bases between them. Germline lookup yields CDR1 SGHKS and CDR2 YYEKEE (reference sequence). The CDR3 covers 16 residues.

This chain connects TRBV2 to TRBJ1-5, with a possible D match to TRBD1 (6 bases). Trimming stripped 7 bases from V and 2 bases from J, with 15 bases between. The CDR3 spans 15 residues. The germline V gene encodes CDR1 SNHLY and CDR2 FYNNEI. The CDR3 nucleotides read TGTGCCAGCACCCTACAGGGCACGGGCAATCAGCCCCAGCATTTT. This codes for CASTLQGTGNQPQHF.

The chain links TRBV7-6 to TRBJ2-1; D is possibly TRBD2 (7 bases). Germline loops: CDR1 SGHVS, CDR2 FNYEAQ. Deletions cut 8 bases from V and 9 bases from J, with 26 bases between. The CDR3 spans 16 residues. CDR3 sequence: CASGKFVGGRVIEQFF. CDR3 nucleotides: TGTGCCAGCGGCAAATTCGTCGGGGGGCGCGTAATTGAGCAGTTCTTC.

The chain joins TRBV6-6 to TRBJ1-6; 7 bases fit TRBD1. Germline CDR1 reads MNHNY; CDR2 reads SVGAGI (reference sequence). CDR3 length: 16 amino acids. The V gene end was trimmed by 0 bases and the J gene end by 1 base; junction bases not matched to a gene: 0. This chain's CDR3 is CASSYSTGSYNSPLHF. The DNA for the CDR3 is TGTGCCAGCAGTTACTCGACAGGGTCCTATAATTCACCCCTCCACTTT.

V gene TRBV6-5 combines with J gene TRBJ1-4, with D maybe TRBD1 (5 bases). The CDR3 is 13 amino acids. Germline CDR1 and CDR2: MNHEY and SVGAGI. V was shortened by 0 bases and J by 12 bases, with 11 bases between the two germline ends. CDR3 sequence (DNA): TGTGCCAGCAGTTACTCGGACATCACGGAACTGTTTTTT. This encodes CASSYSDITELFF.

This clone ranks as medium-sized. CDR3 sequence: CASSSWAGTGMRGYTF. The CDR3 coding sequence is TGTGCCAGCAGTTCGTGGGCCGGGACAGGAATGAGGGGCTACACCTTC. The rearrangement uses TRBV27 and TRBJ1-2, with 8 bases matching TRBD1. CDR3 length: 16 residues. Trimming cost V 4 bases and J 8 bases; bases outside gene matches: 15. Germline V gives CDR1 MNHEY, CDR2 SMNVEV (reference sequence).

The chain couples TRBV7-9 to TRBJ2-2; no clear D gene. The CDR3 runs to 12 residues. The V end lost 5 bases, the J end lost 1 base, and 2 bases lay between the germline ends. Germline V gene data show CDR1 as SEHNR and CDR2 as FQNEAQ (reference sequence). CDR3 coding DNA: TGTGCCAGCAGCCTGAACACCGGGGAGCTGTTTTTT. It codes for CASSLNTGELFF.

This sequence joins TRBV5-6 and TRBJ2-5, with D possibly being TRBD1 (6 bases). Germline V gives CDR1 SGHDT, CDR2 YYEEEE. The V gene lost 2 bases and the J gene lost 5 bases, with 13 bases spanning the gap. The CDR3 sequence is 14 residues long. The CDR3 coding sequence is TGTGCCAGCAGCTTCAGGGGATCGGAGGAGACCCAGTACTTC. It yields the protein CASSFRGSEETQYF.

This rearrangement joins TRBV30 to TRBJ2-3; 8 bases map to TRBD2. The CDR3 has 23 amino acids. Germline V gene sequence: CDR1 GTSNPN, CDR2 SVGIG (reference sequence). V was pared by 0 bases and J by 0 bases, with 26 bases of the junction left unmatched. The CDR3, as DNA: TGTGCCTGGAGTGTATTATGGGCGGGGGGCCCGGTGGGCGGCCCGGCTAGCACAGATACGCAGTATTTT. This encodes CAWSVLWAGGPVGGPASTDTQYF.

The count of this clone is one. V is TRBV7-2 and J is TRBJ1-1; D gene unclear. Germline CDR1 and CDR2: SGHTA and FQGNSA. The ends were cut back, 1 base at V and 1 base at J, with 19 bases in the middle. CDR3 length equals 18 residues. The CDR3 sequence: CASSLVLLRVVGNTEAFF. The CDR3 coding sequence is TGTGCCAGCAGCTTAGTTCTTTTGAGGGTCGTTGGGAACACTGAAGCTTTCTTT.